Listed below are T cell receptor beta chains from one sample, sequenced in a study of glioma-infiltrating T cells after dendritic cell vaccination. Repertoires were generated with immunoSEQ multiplex PCR, while TCRdb's copy carries only in-frame clones and drops some. The sample contains roughly 100,000 clones, 81% of which appear only once. Here the sequenced sample was blood, taken before dendritic cell vaccination. The receptors come from a human donor with glioblastoma. Each CDR3 is given with its conserved first and last residue. D genes are given only for firm matches. The size of a clone is reported for some rows only, either as once, few or many, or as a class for expanded clones.

NA	TRBV7-2	once	TRBJ1-5	TGTGCCAGCAGCTTAGCGCTAACAGGATATCAGCCCCAGCATTTT	CASSLALTGYQPQHF
NA	TRBV5-1	NA	TRBJ1-4	TGCGCCAGCAGCCTCAGGGGTTTCGACGAAAAACTGTTTTTT	CASSLRGFDEKLFF
NA	TRBV7-2	NA	TRBJ1-1	TGTGCCAGCAGCTTACTGACAGGCGGCCAGGGCACTGAAGCTTTCTTT	CASSLLTGGQGTEAFF
NA	TRBV7-8	NA	TRBJ1-6	TGTGCCAGCAGCTTAAAACGATTCTCTAGCTCCTATAATTCACCCCTCCACTTT	CASSLKRFSSSYNSPLHF
NA	TRBV7-9	NA	TRBJ1-2	TGTGCCAGCAGCTCAGGTTGGGAGGCGGGCTATGGCTACACCTTC	CASSSGWEAGYGYTF
TRBD2	TRBV5-1	NA	TRBJ2-7	TGCGCCAGCAGCTTGGTCCGGGCTAGCGGGGACCACGAGCAGTACTTC	CASSLVRASGDHEQYF
TRBD1	TRBV15	NA	TRBJ1-2	TGTGCCACCAGCACGGCCGGGACAGGGGGTACTGGCTACACCTTC	CATSTAGTGGTGYTF
TRBD2	TRBV6-5	NA	TRBJ2-1	TGTGCCAGCAGTGCTCTAGCGGGGGGTGGGGATGAGCAGTTCTTC	CASSALAGGGDEQFF
NA	TRBV10-3	few	TRBJ1-2	TGTGCCATCAGTGACAGAACTCGGGACTATGGCTACACCTTC	CAISDRTRDYGYTF
TRBD1	TRBV6-6	NA	TRBJ2-7	TGTGCCAGCAGTTCGGACAGGGCCCACGAGCAGTACTTC	CASSSDRAHEQYF
TRBD2	TRBV5-4	NA	TRBJ2-2	TGTGCCAGCAGCTTCCTTGGGACTAGCGACACCGGGGAGCTGTTTTTT	CASSFLGTSDTGELFF
TRBD2	TRBV6-1	NA	TRBJ2-5	TGTGCCAGCACCAGGGCGGGACTAGTAAGAGAGACCCAGTACTTC	CASTRAGLVRETQYF
TRBD1	TRBV18	NA	TRBJ1-1	TGTGCCAGCTCGCCCGACAGGGGTAGGACTGAAGCTTTCTTT	CASSPDRGRTEAFF
NA	TRBV6-6	NA	TRBJ2-7	TGTGCCAGCAGTGACTTTGGGACACTCTCCTACGAGCAGTACTTC	CASSDFGTLSYEQYF
NA	TRBV5-1	NA	TRBJ2-5	TGCGCCAGCAGCTTGAGTCGGGTTGGAGAGACCCAGTACTTC	CASSLSRVGETQYF
TRBD1	TRBV19	NA	TRBJ1-6	TGTGCCACCACAGCGCAGGACCGACAGGGCTATTCACCCCTCCACTTT	CATTAQDRQGYSPLHF
TRBD1	TRBV5-5	few	TRBJ1-6	TGTGCCAGCAGCTTGGGGACAGGGGTTGCTTCACCCCTCCACTTT	CASSLGTGVASPLHF
NA	TRBV15	NA	TRBJ1-2	TGTGCCACCAGCAGAGCCGCGGGGAACTATGGCTACACCTTC	CATSRAAGNYGYTF
NA	TRBV9	NA	TRBJ2-3	TGTGCCAGCAGGGCCGGGGGGCCTAGCACAGATACGCAGTATTTT	CASRAGGPSTDTQYF
TRBD1	TRBV10-2	NA	TRBJ1-5	TGCGCCAGCAGTGAGTCCAGGGGGATAGGTCAGCCCCAGCATTTT	CASSESRGIGQPQHF
TRBD1	TRBV10-2	NA	TRBJ2-7	TGCGCCAGCAGGGAGACAGGGGGAGTAACCTACGAGCAGTACTTC	CASRETGGVTYEQYF
TRBD1	TRBV5-1	NA	TRBJ2-5	TGCGCCAGCAGCCCCGAAGGACAGGAGGAAGAGACCCAGTACTTC	CASSPEGQEEETQYF
TRBD2	TRBV4-3	NA	TRBJ2-3	TGCGCCAGCAGCCATAAACCTAGCGGCGGGTACACAGATACGCAGTATTTT	CASSHKPSGGYTDTQYF
TRBD2	TRBV9	NA	TRBJ2-1	TGTGCCAGCAGCGTCCAGACTAGCGGGGGTTCCTACAATGAGCAGTTCTTC	CASSVQTSGGSYNEQFF
NA	TRBV19	many	TRBJ2-2	TGTGCCAGTAGCCTTCCCGACACCGGGGAGCTGTTTTTT	CASSLPDTGELFF
TRBD1	TRBV28	NA	TRBJ1-5	TGTGCCAGCAGTATACAGGGGTTGCGTCAGCCCCAGCATTTT	CASSIQGLRQPQHF
NA	TRBV27	NA	TRBJ2-7	TGTGCCAGCCAGCGGGGACATAACTACGAGCAGTACTTC	CASQRGHNYEQYF
NA	TRBV9	NA	TRBJ1-1	TGTGCCAGCAGCGACGAGCACACTGAAGCTTTCTTT	CASSDEHTEAFF
NA	TRBV2	NA	TRBJ2-3	TGTGCCAGCATGGACAGAACCCGCACAGATACGCAGTATTTT	CASMDRTRTDTQYF
TRBD1	TRBV13	NA	TRBJ1-1	TGTGCCAGCAGCCTAGGACAGGGATTTTCCTTGAACACTGAAGCTTTCTTT	CASSLGQGFSLNTEAFF
TRBD1	TRBV6-1	medium-sized	TRBJ1-2	TGTGCCAGCAGTGCAGACAGGGCTAATAACTATGGCTACACCTTC	CASSADRANNYGYTF
NA	TRBV5-1	NA	TRBJ1-4	TGCGCCAGTAGTAACAGGGAATTCACTAATGAAAAACTGTTTTTT	CASSNREFTNEKLFF
NA	TRBV29-1	NA	TRBJ2-3	TGCAGCGTTGGGACAGATGGAGATACGCAGTATTTT	CSVGTDGDTQYF
TRBD1	TRBV7-8	NA	TRBJ1-2	TGTGCCAGCAGTTCAAACAGGGGACTCTATGGCTACACCTTC	CASSSNRGLYGYTF
TRBD1	TRBV2	NA	TRBJ1-5	TGTGCCAGCAGTGACGCAGGGGGCGGTCAGCCCCAGCATTTT	CASSDAGGGQPQHF
TRBD1	TRBV6-1	NA	TRBJ2-7	TGTGCCACTGGACAGGTGCGGTACGAGCAGTACTTC	CATGQVRYEQYF